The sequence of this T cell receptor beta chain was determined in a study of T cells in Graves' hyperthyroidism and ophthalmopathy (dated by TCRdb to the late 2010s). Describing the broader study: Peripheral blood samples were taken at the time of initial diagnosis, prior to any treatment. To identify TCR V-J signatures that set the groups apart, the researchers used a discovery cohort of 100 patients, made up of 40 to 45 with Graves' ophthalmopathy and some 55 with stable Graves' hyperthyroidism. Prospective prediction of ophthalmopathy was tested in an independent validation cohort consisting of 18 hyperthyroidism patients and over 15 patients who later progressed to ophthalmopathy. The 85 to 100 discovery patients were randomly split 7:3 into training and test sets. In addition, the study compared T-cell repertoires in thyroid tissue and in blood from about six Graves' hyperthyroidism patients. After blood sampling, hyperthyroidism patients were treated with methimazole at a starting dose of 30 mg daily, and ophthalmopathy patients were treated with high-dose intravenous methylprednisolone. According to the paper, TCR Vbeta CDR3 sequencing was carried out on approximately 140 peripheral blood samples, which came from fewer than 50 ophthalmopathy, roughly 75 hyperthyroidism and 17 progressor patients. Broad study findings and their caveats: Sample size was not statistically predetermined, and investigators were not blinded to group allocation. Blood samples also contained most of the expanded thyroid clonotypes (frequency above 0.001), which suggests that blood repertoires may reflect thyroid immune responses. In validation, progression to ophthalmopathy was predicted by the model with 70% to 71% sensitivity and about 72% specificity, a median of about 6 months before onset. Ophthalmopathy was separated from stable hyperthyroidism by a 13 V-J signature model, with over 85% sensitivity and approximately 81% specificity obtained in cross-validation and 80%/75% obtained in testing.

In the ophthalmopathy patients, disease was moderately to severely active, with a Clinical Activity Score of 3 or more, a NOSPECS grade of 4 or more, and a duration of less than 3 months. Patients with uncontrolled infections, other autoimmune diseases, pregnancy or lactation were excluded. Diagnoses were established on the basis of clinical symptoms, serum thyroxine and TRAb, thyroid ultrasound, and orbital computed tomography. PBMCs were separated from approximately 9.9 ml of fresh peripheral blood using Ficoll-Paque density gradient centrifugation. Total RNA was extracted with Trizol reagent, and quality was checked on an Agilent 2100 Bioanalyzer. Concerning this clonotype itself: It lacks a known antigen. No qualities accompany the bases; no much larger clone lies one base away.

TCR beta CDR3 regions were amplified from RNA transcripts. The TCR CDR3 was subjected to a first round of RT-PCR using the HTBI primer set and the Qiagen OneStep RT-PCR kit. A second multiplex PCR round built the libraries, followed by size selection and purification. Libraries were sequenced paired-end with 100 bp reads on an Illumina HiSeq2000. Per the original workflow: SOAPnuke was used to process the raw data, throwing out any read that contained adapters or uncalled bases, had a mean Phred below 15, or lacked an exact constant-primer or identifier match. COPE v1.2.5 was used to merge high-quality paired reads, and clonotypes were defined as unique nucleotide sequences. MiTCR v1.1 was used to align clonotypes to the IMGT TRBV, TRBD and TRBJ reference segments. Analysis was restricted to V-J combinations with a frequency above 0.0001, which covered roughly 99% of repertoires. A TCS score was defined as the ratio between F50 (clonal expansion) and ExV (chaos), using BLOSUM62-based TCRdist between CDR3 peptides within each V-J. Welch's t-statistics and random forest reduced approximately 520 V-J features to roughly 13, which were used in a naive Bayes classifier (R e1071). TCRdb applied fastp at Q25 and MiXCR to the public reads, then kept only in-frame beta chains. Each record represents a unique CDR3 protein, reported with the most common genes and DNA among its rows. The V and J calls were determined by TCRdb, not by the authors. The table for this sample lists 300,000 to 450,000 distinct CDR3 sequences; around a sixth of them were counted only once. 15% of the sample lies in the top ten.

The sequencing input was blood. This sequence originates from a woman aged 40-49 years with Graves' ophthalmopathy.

The nucleotides read TGTGCCAGCAGCGGACGGACAGGCTATGGCTACACCTTC. Translated, this is CASSGRTGYGYTF. The sequence joins TRBV12-3 or TRBV12-4 to TRBJ1-2; TRBD1 lines up with 7 middle nucleotides. From its cysteine to its phenylalanine, the CDR3 spans 13 amino acids. Just CDR3 DNA is preserved here, 39 bases in frame from base 1. V loses 6 bases at its end and J loses 4 bases; junction bases beyond the gene matches: 5.